The source of this T cell receptor (beta chain) is a study of early T cells in non-severe SARS-CoV-2 infection. Study as a whole: The study sequenced bulk RNA from unsorted whole blood, with chains unpaired.

Individual cDNA molecules were tagged with unique molecular identifiers, the study reported. TCRdb fed the 5' RACE reads into MiXCR, producing one record per CDR3 protein. In the table there are about 39,000 distinct CDR3 sequences, roughly 6% of which are singletons. Per germline, CDR1 SGDLS and CDR2 YYNGEE. Trimming at V came to 0 bases and at J to 3 bases, leaving 5 bases not matched to a gene. The CDR3 sequence is 16 residues long. As for this clonotype: Its antigen is still unknown.

Study outcomes and limitations: The study's VDJdb matching favored anti-spike CD8 responses and missed private and CD4 specificities.

The sequence was collected from an adult who was a healthcare worker with PCR-confirmed SARS-CoV-2 infection or an uninfected control (not recorded which). The material was whole blood, obtained at baseline. The rearrangement joins TRBV9 to TRBJ2-3; TRBD2 aligns across 9 bases. CDR3 residues: CASSVGDLAGTDTQYF. CDR3 bases: TGTGCCAGCAGCGTAGGTGATCTAGCGGGGACAGATACGCAGTATTTT.